This T cell receptor beta chain was observed in a study of T cells in Graves' hyperthyroidism and ophthalmopathy. This clonotype was found many times. The antigen is undetermined. This CDR3 is built from 17 residues. The germline V gene encodes CDR1 LNHDA and CDR2 SQIVND (reference sequence). The trim removed 1 base at V and 5 bases at J, leaving 11 bases unmatched. Authors of the study amplified TCR beta CDR3 regions from RNA transcripts. The TCR CDR3 first-round RT-PCR relied on the HTBI primer set. One entry per CDR3 protein results from TCRdb running MiXCR on the multiplex PCR reads. The sample shows a few hundred thousand distinct CDR3 sequences, about 15% of them seen only once. Study conclusions and caveats: The majority of expanded thyroid clonotypes above 0.001 also appeared in blood.

No progression to ophthalmopathy during 18 months of follow-up defined stable disease. PBMCs came from 8.5 to 10 ml fresh peripheral blood. J is TRBJ2-3 and V is TRBV19, with TRBD2 matching over 8 bases. The receptor's source is a woman under 30 with Graves' hyperthyroidism. Sample: blood. The CDR3 here is CASSIAPGLGVRDTQYF. CDR3 DNA sequence: TGTGCCAGTAGTATAGCTCCGGGACTAGGTGTGCGAGATACGCAGTATTTT.